The TCR beta chain described here comes from a study of OX40 agonist ivuxolimab in advanced cancers. Study in general: At doses from 0.01 to 10 mg/kg, patients were given intravenous ivuxolimab every 2 weeks. Cohort: 65% to 90% men, mean age 60, aged about 23 to 80.

A remark on this clone: What it binds is not known.

Study conclusions and caveats: Clonal expansion from baseline to week 6 occurred in both CD4+ and CD8+ T cells. Low clonal expansion, among the lowest seen, marked partial responders at 0.1-3.0 mg/kg.

Libraries were prepared by immunoSEQ multiplex PCR; TCRdb keeps only in-frame clonotypes and omits some of them. The sample includes about 50,000 clones, 85% to 90% seen only once; the top ten take about 0.77%. This sequence was found in an adult with an advanced solid tumor such as melanoma, head and neck, liver or kidney cancer. Source: CD4+ or CD8+ T cells sorted from blood, taken in a trial of the OX40 agonist ivuxolimab.

The CDR3 region has the DNA TGTGCCAGCAGCGTAAGGGCGGCAGCTAACACCGGGGAGCTGTTTTTT. This encodes CASSVRAAANTGELFF. This rearrangement joins TRBV9 to TRBJ2-2; unclear D gene. Trimming took off 1 base at V and 2 bases at J, with 12 bases between the two ends. The CDR3 length is 16 residues. Germline CDR1 reads SGDLS; CDR2 reads YYNGEE.